The source of this T cell receptor (beta chain) is a study of blood T cell repertoires in COVID-19. In the study overall: Some COVID-19 samples were acute and others convalescent; all came from the United States, Italy and Spain.

The germline CDR1 and CDR2 sequences are MNHEY and SVGAGI. The CDR3 consists of 14 residues. The V gene lost 6 bases and the J gene lost 11 bases, with 22 bases spanning the gap. Under the authors' procedure: Quantification of nucleated cells was approximated via reference gene primer amplification. Generated by immunoSEQ multiplex PCR, the TCRdb table keeps only in-frame clones and is missing some. V and J calls and clone size follow that table, whereas D and trimming were derived from the DNA. Among fewer than 250,000 clones listed, roughly 86% were seen once. Study members were between roughly 18 and 90 years old and lived in fewer than 30 US regions. Which cohort a participant joined came from the clinical history participants gave.

The chain has TRBV6-5 and TRBJ1-2, with no clear D. This receptor was identified in a woman aged 40 to 50 in a cohort exposed to, infected with or recovered from COVID-19 (not recorded which). Sample: PBMCs or T cells enriched from blood (not recorded which). The CDR3 DNA reads TGTGCCAGCAGCCCAACCCCGCGGGGAGTTGGTTACACCTTC. It is translated as CASSPTPRGVGYTF.